The subject of this entry is one T cell receptor beta chain. V lost 9 bases and J lost 0; bases outside the gene matches: 12. The germline CDR1 and CDR2 sequences are KGHDR and SFDVKD. CDR3 size: 17 residues. TCRdb keeps only in-frame clones here, not all; method: immunoSEQ multiplex PCR. The data hold roughly 120,000 clones, with approximately 90% observed a single time. The record originates from a study of control samples from healthy donors and cancer patients. The V and J genes are TRBV24-1 and TRBJ1-4; 7 bases are a match to TRBD1. The sequenced sample consisted of blood. The clonotype comes from a woman between 65 and 79 years old in good health. Here the CDR3 reads CATSPGGHTATNEKLFF. The CDR3 region has the DNA TGTGCCACCTCACCAGGGGGACACACTGCAACTAATGAAAAACTGTTTTTT.